One and the same sample provided the 30 T cell receptor beta chains below, sequenced in a study of blood T cell repertoires in COVID-19. Sequenced by immunoSEQ multiplex PCR; TCRdb stores in-frame clones only, minus some. Among some 400,000 clones listed, about 89% were seen once. The material sequenced was peripheral blood. Every receptor here comes from a woman between 55 and 75 years old with COVID-19, enrolled during active disease.

DNA of the CDR3: TGTGCCACGTTTAACACTGAAGCTTTCTTT. It yields the protein CATFNTEAFF. The chain links TRBV6-5 to TRBJ1-1, with no clear D. The ends were cut back, 10 bases at V and 2 bases at J, with 5 bases in the middle. There are 10 residues in the CDR3. Per the germline V gene, CDR1 is MNHEY and CDR2 is SVGAGI.

The chain combines TRBV18 with TRBJ2-1; 7 positions match TRBD1. Looked up from germline, CDR1 is KGHSH and CDR2 is LQKENI. Germline trimming cut 5 bases from V and 4 bases from J; bases unmatched to any gene: 5. This CDR3 spans 14 amino acids. The CDR3 sequence: CASSNTDRYNEQFF. CDR3 DNA: TGTGCCAGCTCAAATACGGACAGGTACAATGAGCAGTTCTTC.

The chain joins TRBV4-1 to TRBJ2-4, with 8 bases that match TRBD1. Germline V CDR1 and CDR2: MGHRA, YSYEKL. The CDR3 has 18 residues. V lost 0 bases and J lost 0; bases outside the gene matches: 7. CDR3 sequence reads: CASSQDPDRELAKNIQYF. CDR3 nucleotides: TGCGCCAGCAGCCAAGACCCGGACAGGGAACTAGCCAAAAACATTCAGTACTTC.

J is TRBJ1-6 and V is TRBV5-4; 7 bases are a match to TRBD1. In germline, CDR1 is SGHNT, CDR2 YYREEE (reference sequence). The CDR3 has 14 amino acids. V lost 3 bases and J lost 8; bases outside the gene matches: 5. The CDR3 region has the DNA TGTGCCAGCAGCTCGGGGACAGATTATTCACCCCTCCACTTT. Protein: CASSSGTDYSPLHF.

This rearrangement joins TRBV3-1 (or the pseudogene TRBV3-2) to TRBJ2-1; TRBD2 matches 9 bases. The CDR3 runs to 14 residues. Trimming at V came to 1 base and at J to 7 bases, leaving 2 bases not matched to a gene. The germline gives CDR1 LGHDT, CDR2 YNNKEL (reference sequence). The chain's CDR3 is CASSQGGGANEQFF. Here the CDR3 DNA reads TGTGCCAGCAGCCAAGGCGGGGGGGCAAATGAGCAGTTCTTC.

The CDR3 protein is CSVAARAGGSNTGELFF. The CDR3, as DNA: TGCAGCGTTGCAGCCCGCGCGGGGGGATCGAACACCGGGGAGCTGTTTTTT. The chain joins TRBV29-1 to TRBJ2-2; 8 nucleotides match TRBD2. Trimming removed 4 bases from V and 0 bases from J; junction bases left unmatched: 10. Germline loops: CDR1 SQVTM, CDR2 ANQGSEA. The CDR3 covers 17 residues.

This sequence joins TRBV28 and TRBJ1-1; D remains ambiguous. Germline CDR1 and CDR2: MDHEN and SYDVKM. The V gene lost 7 bases and the J gene lost 6 bases, with 15 bases spanning the gap. The CDR3 consists of 13 residues. The CDR3 nucleotides read TGTGCCAGCACGCCCCCCGCCGCGTCTGAAGCTTTCTTT. This gives the protein CASTPPAASEAFF.

The chain couples TRBV18 to TRBJ2-7; weak D call: TRBD1 (5 bases). CDR1 is KGHSH, CDR2 LQKENI, per germline. This CDR3 comprises 17 residues. V gave up 0 bases and J gave up 0 bases, with 15 bases separating them. The CDR3 DNA sequence: TGTGCCAGCTCACCACCGGGGCGACAGTGGGGCTCCTACGAGCAGTACTTC. Translation: CASSPPGRQWGSYEQYF.

The V gene is TRBV18, the J gene TRBJ2-3, with a weak D call TRBD1 (5 bases). The CDR3 has 15 residues. Trimming stripped 0 bases from V and 4 bases from J, with 11 bases between. Germline V lookup: CDR1 KGHSH, CDR2 LQKENI. The CDR3 bases are TGTGCCAGCTCACCACCATCAGGGCTCGCAGATACGCAGTATTTT. Translating it yields CASSPPSGLADTQYF.

This clone was detected only once. The gene calls are TRBV5-1 and TRBJ2-7; TRBD2 is a possible D gene (5 bases). The CDR3 is 14 residues long. CDR1 and CDR2 (germline): SGHRS, YFSETQ. V lost 0 bases and J 3 bases, leaving 10 bases between the germline ends. The CDR3 sequence is CASSLAGSNYEQYF. CDR3 sequence (DNA): TGCGCCAGCAGCTTGGCGGGGAGTAACTACGAGCAGTACTTC.

This chain links TRBV7-9 with TRBJ1-1; TRBD1 aligns across 7 bases. CDR1 and CDR2 from the germline V gene are SEHNR and FQNEAQ (reference sequence). Trimming at V came to 5 bases and at J to 1 base, leaving 4 bases not matched to a gene. The CDR3 sequence is 14 residues long. This chain's CDR3 is CASSPYRGNTEAFF. CDR3 nucleotides: TGTGCCAGCAGCCCGTACAGGGGGAACACTGAAGCTTTCTTT.

The chain carries TRBV5-1 and TRBJ2-2, with D tentatively TRBD2 (6 bases). V was pared by 0 bases and J by 6 bases, with 12 bases between. The CDR3 extends over 15 amino acids. CDR1 is SGHRS, CDR2 YFSETQ, per germline. The CDR3 DNA is TGCGCCAGCAGCTTGGGACTAGTATATCCCGGGGAGCTGTTTTTT. Amino acid sequence: CASSLGLVYPGELFF.

The V gene is TRBV5-8, the J gene TRBJ1-2; D remains ambiguous. The CDR3 spans 14 residues. In germline, CDR1 is SGHTS, CDR2 YDEGEE. The germline V and J ends were trimmed by 0 bases and 3 bases, with 9 bases remaining between them. The CDR3 DNA reads TGTGCCAGCAGCTTGGGGCAGGATTACTATGGCTACACCTTC. It is translated as CASSLGQDYYGYTF.

In this sample, this clone turned up a few times. The chain uses TRBV28 and TRBJ1-6, with 8 bases aligning to TRBD1. V lost 6 bases, J lost 7 bases, and 11 bases stayed unmatched. CDR1 MDHEN and CDR2 SYDVKM come from the germline V gene. The CDR3 is 16 residues long. CDR3 in amino acids: CASREYGQGENSPLHF. The CDR3 DNA follows: TGTGCCAGCAGGGAGTACGGACAGGGTGAAAATTCACCCCTCCACTTT.

The chain uses TRBV9 and TRBJ1-2; 10 bases are shared with TRBD1. Trimming removed 5 bases from V and 10 bases from J; junction bases left unmatched: 8. Germline loops: CDR1 SGDLS, CDR2 YYNGEE. The CDR3 is 13 residues long. CDR3 sequence reads: CASRGTGALDYTF. Here the CDR3 DNA reads TGTGCCAGCAGAGGGACAGGGGCCCTCGACTACACCTTC.

The chain employs TRBV28 and TRBJ1-1; 9 nucleotides match TRBD1. With V trimmed by 4 bases and J by 5 bases, 11 bases remained unmatched. Germline V gives CDR1 MDHEN, CDR2 SYDVKM. CDR3 length: 16 residues. The CDR3 region is CASSSPPGQGSTEAFF. CDR3 in DNA: TGTGCCAGCAGTTCCCCTCCGGGACAGGGAAGTACTGAAGCTTTCTTT.

This clone was recorded only once. CDR3 in DNA: TGCGCCAGCAGCCAAGGACCCGACACTCAGGAGACCCAGTACTTC. Translated, it gives CASSQGPDTQETQYF. The rearrangement uses TRBV4-1 and TRBJ2-5; no clear D. The CDR3 has 15 amino acids. The germline V gene has CDR1 MGHRA and CDR2 YSYEKL. V shed 1 base and J shed 5 bases, with 14 bases lying between them.

V gene TRBV30 combines with J gene TRBJ1-3, with TRBD1 matching over 8 bases. The CDR3 is 16 residues long. The V gene end was trimmed by 4 bases and the J gene end by 0 bases; junction bases not matched to a gene: 8. The germline V gene encodes CDR1 GTSNPN and CDR2 SVGIG (reference sequence). The CDR3, as DNA: TGTGCCTGGACCGTAACCACAGGGGGCTCTGGAAACACCATATATTTT. The encoded protein is CAWTVTTGGSGNTIYF.

The chain couples TRBV18 to TRBJ2-6; D ambiguous. Trimming cost V 9 bases and J 0 bases, with 3 bases left between them. The CDR3 is 12 amino acids. The germline CDR1 and CDR2 sequences are KGHSH and LQKENI. CDR3 coding DNA: TGTGCCAGTAACTCTGGGGCCAACGTCCTGACTTTC. Residues: CASNSGANVLTF.

The rearrangement joins TRBV18 to TRBJ1-2, with D perhaps TRBD1 (5 bases). Trimming removed 5 bases from V and 3 bases from J, with 16 bases in between. The CDR3 covers 15 residues. The germline V gene has CDR1 KGHSH and CDR2 LQKENI. CDR3 DNA: TGTGCCAGCTCAACGTCAATTTTACAGGACTATGGCTACACCTTC. Protein sequence: CASSTSILQDYGYTF. The variable domain in full, with the rest retrieved from reference TRBV18 and TRBJ1-2, is NAGVMQNPRHLVRRRGQEARLRCSPMKGHSHVYWYRQLPEEGLKFMVYLQKENIIDESGMPKERFSAEFPKEGPSILRIQQVVRGDSAAYFCASSTSILQDYGYTFGSGTRLTVV.

This clone was seen more than once but under ten times. The chain joins TRBV6-5 to TRBJ2-7, with 9 bases identical to TRBD1. CDR3 size: 14 residues. CDR1 is MNHEY, CDR2 SVGAGI, per germline. With 7 bases clipped from V and 4 bases from J, the junction kept 8 bases outside the gene matches. The CDR3 DNA is TGTGCCAGCACTATCCGGGACAGGGATTACGAGCAGTACTTC. Translation gives CASTIRDRDYEQYF.

The chain carries TRBV27 and TRBJ1-1, with D tentatively TRBD1 (6 bases). The V gene's germline CDR1 is MNHEY and CDR2 SMNVEV (reference sequence). This CDR3 region has 16 residues. The V end was cut by 7 bases, the J end by 1 base, with 19 bases between. CDR3 protein: CASNPPGGGANTEAFF. The CDR3 nucleotides read TGTGCCAGCAATCCGCCCGGCGGGGGGGCGAACACTGAAGCTTTCTTT.

The V gene is TRBV28, the J gene TRBJ1-1; perhaps TRBD1 as D (5 bases). Looked up from germline, CDR1 is MDHEN and CDR2 is SYDVKM. The length of the CDR3 is 14 residues. V was shortened by 7 bases and J by 11 bases, with 23 bases between the two germline ends. The CDR3 DNA follows: TGTGCCAGCAAACCGCCCGGGGGGGGTACGACGGCTTTCTTT. Its translation is CASKPPGGGTTAFF.

The V gene is TRBV19, the J gene TRBJ2-7; no reliable D call. Deletions cut 2 bases from V and 3 bases from J, with 14 bases between. The V gene's germline CDR1 is LNHDA and CDR2 SQIVND (reference sequence). CDR3 length: 15 amino acids. The CDR3 loop reads CASSISVTTDYEQYF. CDR3 DNA sequence: TGTGCCAGTAGTATATCAGTAACCACCGACTACGAGCAGTACTTC. Based on the CDR3 plus reference TRBV19 and TRBJ2-7, the full variable domain is DGGITQSPKYLFRKEGQNVTLSCEQNLNHDAMYWYRQDPGQGLRLIYYSQIVNDFQKGDIAEGYSVSREKKESFPLTVTSAQKNPTAFYLCASSISVTTDYEQYFGPGTRLTVT.

This clone was seen more than once but under ten times. The chain links TRBV7-2 to TRBJ1-2, with 7 nucleotides matching TRBD1. The CDR3 spans 14 residues. Germline CDR1 SGHTA, CDR2 FQGNSA. Trimming cost V 5 bases and J 8 bases; bases outside gene matches: 11. CDR3 protein: CASSPKAGGGGYTF. CDR3 DNA: TGTGCCAGCAGCCCCAAAGCAGGGGGTGGCGGCTACACCTTC. Variable domain in full (rest from reference TRBV7-2 and TRBJ1-2): GAGVSQSPSNKVTEKGKDVELRCDPISGHTALYWYRQSLGQGLEFLIYFQGNSAPDKSGLPSDRFSAERTGGSVSTLTIQRTQQEDSAVYLCASSPKAGGGGYTFGSGTRLTVV.

This sequence joins TRBV4-1 and TRBJ2-7; 7 bases agree with TRBD1. J gave up 2 bases and V 1 base, and 5 bases lay outside the gene matches. The CDR3 has 15 residues. The germline gives CDR1 MGHRA, CDR2 YSYEKL. DNA for the CDR3: TGCGCCAGCAGCCAAGGCCGGGACAGAACCTACGAGCAGTACTTC. Translated: CASSQGRDRTYEQYF.

The chain is built from TRBV9 and TRBJ2-3, with TRBD2 identical over 8 bases. This CDR3 is 18 amino acids long. The germline gives CDR1 SGDLS, CDR2 YYNGEE. Germline trimming cut 3 bases from V and 0 bases from J; bases unmatched to any gene: 12. This CDR3 is CASSETGGQRTSTDTQYF. The CDR3, as DNA: TGTGCCAGCAGCGAAACGGGGGGGCAGCGGACTAGCACAGATACGCAGTATTTT.

The chain links TRBV7-8 to TRBJ2-1, with 7 bases lining up with TRBD2. This CDR3 has 15 amino acids. The V segment lost 3 bases and the J segment 2 bases; nucleotides outside the gene matches: 4. Germline CDR1 SGHVS, CDR2 FQNEAQ. CDR3 sequence: CASSFERGTYNEQFF. In DNA form, the CDR3 reads TGTGCCAGCAGCTTTGAGCGGGGAACCTACAATGAGCAGTTCTTC.

The chain links TRBV29-1 to TRBJ1-2; D is ambiguous. The CDR3 has 12 residues. Trimming took off 1 base at V and 2 bases at J, with 5 bases between the two ends. Germline-derived CDR1 and CDR2 are SQVTM and ANQGSEA. As DNA, the CDR3 is TGCAGCGTTGAAGTTGTAAACTATGGCTACACCTTC. Amino acids: CSVEVVNYGYTF.

The rearrangement joins TRBV2 to TRBJ2-2; a weak D match, TRBD1 (5 bases). The germline V gene encodes CDR1 SNHLY and CDR2 FYNNEI. The ends were cut back, 5 bases at V and 1 base at J, with 11 bases in the middle. The CDR3 spans 15 residues. The CDR3 sequence: CASSFIQGNTGELFF. For the CDR3, the DNA is TGTGCCAGCAGTTTCATTCAGGGGAACACCGGGGAGCTGTTTTTT.